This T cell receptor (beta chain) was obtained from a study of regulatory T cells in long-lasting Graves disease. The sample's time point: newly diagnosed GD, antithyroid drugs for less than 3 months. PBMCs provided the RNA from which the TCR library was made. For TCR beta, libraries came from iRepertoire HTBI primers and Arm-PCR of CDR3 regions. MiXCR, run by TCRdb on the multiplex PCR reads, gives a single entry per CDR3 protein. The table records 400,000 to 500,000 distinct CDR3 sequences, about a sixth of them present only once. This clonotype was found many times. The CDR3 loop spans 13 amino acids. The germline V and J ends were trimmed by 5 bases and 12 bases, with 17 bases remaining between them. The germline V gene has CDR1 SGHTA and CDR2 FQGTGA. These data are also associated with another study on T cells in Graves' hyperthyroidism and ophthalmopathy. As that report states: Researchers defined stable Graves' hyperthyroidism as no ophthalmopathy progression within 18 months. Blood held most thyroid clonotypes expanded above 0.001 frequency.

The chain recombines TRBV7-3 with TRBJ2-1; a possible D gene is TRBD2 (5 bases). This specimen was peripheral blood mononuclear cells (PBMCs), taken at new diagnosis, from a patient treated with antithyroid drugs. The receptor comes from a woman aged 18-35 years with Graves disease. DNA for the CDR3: TGTGCCAGCAGCCTTAGCGCGCAGGCGCGGCAGTTCTTC. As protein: CASSLSAQARQFF.